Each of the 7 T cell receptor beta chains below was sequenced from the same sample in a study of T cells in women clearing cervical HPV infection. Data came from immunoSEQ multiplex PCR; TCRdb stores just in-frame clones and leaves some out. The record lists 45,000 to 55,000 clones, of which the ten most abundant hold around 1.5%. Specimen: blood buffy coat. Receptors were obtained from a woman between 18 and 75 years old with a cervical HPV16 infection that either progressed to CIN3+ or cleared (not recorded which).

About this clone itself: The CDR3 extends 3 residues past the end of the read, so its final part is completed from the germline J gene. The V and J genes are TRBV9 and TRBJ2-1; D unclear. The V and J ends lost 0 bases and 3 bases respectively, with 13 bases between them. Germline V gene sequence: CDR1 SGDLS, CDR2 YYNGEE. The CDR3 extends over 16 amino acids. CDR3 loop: CASSVEGRGSYNEQFF. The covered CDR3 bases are TGTGCCAGCAGCGTAGAAGGTCGAGGCAGCTACAATGAG. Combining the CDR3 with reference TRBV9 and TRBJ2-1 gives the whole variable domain DSGVTQTPKHLITATGQRVTLRCSPRSGDLSVYWYQQSLDQGLQFLIQYYNGEERAKGNILERFSAQQFPDLHSELNLSSLELGDSALYFCASSVEGRGSYNEQFFGPGTRLTVL.

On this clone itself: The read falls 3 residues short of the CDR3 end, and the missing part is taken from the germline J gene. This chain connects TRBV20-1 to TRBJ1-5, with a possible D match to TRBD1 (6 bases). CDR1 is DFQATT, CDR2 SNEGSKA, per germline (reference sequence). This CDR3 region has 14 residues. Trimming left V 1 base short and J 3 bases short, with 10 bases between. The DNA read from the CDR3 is TGCAGTGCTAGAGGTACAGGGCCCAATCAGCCC. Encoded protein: CSARGTGPNQP. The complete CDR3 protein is CSARGTGPNQPQHF.

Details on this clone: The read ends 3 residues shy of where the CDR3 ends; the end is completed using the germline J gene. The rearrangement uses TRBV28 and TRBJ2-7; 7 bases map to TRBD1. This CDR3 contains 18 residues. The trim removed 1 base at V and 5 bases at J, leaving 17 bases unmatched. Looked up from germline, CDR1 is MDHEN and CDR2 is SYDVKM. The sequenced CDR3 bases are TGTGCCAGCAGTTTATTTTCTTGGGGACAGACCATCGGCCACGAG. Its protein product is CASSLFSWGQTIGHE. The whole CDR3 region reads CASSLFSWGQTIGHEQYF. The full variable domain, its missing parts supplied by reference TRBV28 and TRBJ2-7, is DVKVTQSSRYLVKRTGEKVFLECVQDMDHENMFWYRQDPGLGLRLIYFSYDVKMKEKGDIPEGYSVSREKKERFSLILESASTNQTSMYLCASSLFSWGQTIGHEQYFGPGTRLTVT.

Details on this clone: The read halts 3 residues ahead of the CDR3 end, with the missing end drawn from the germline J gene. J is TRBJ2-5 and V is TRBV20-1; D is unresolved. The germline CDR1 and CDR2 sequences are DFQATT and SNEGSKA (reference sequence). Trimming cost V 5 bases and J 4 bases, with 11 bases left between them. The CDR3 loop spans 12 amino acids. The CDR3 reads CSAPADGETQYF. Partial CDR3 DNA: TGCAGTGCTCCCGCAGATGGAGAGACC.

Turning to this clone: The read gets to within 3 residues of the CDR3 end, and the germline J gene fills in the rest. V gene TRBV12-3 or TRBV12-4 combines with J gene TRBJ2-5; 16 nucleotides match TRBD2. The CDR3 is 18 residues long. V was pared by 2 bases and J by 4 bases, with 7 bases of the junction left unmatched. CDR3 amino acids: CASSLMGLAGGIPETQYF. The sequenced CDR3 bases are TGTGCCAGCAGTTTAATGGGACTAGCGGGGGGGATTCCAGAGACC.

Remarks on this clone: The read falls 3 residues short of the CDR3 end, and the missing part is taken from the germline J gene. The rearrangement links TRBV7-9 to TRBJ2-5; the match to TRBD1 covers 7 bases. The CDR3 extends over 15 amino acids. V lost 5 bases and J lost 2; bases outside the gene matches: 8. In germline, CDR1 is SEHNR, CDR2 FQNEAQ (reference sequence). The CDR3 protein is CASSPMTGLQETQYF. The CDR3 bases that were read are TGTGCCAGCAGCCCCATGACAGGGCTTCAAGAGACC. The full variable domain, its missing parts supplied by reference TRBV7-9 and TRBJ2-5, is DTGVSQNPRHKITKRGQNVTFRCDPISEHNRLYWYRQTLGQGPEFLTYFQNEAQLEKSRLLSDRFSAERPKGSFSTLEIQRTEQGDSAMYLCASSPMTGLQETQYFGPGTRLLVL.

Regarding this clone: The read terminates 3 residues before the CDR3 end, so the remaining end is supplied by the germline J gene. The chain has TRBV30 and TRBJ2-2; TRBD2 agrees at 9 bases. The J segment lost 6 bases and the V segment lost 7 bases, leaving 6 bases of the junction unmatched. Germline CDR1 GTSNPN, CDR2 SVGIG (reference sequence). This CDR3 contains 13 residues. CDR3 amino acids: CAFPRLAAGELFF. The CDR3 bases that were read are TGTGCCTTCCCCCGACTAGCGGCCGGGGAG.